The rows below give T cell receptor beta chains drawn from one sample of a study of cytomegalovirus exposure and HLA in healthy donors. Libraries were prepared by immunoSEQ multiplex PCR; TCRdb keeps only in-frame clonotypes and omits some of them. The sample lists 170,000 or so clones, roughly 85% occurring once. The source material was PBMCs. The receptors come from a woman in her thirties or forties in good health and CMV-seronegative. The CDR3 runs from the conserved cysteine through the conserved F or W. The D gene is left open where the match is weak. Rows may omit the clone size; those that give it use once, few, many or a size class.

J	D	V	size	DNA	CDR3
TRBJ2-7	.	TRBV27	.	TGTGCCAGCAGTATCTTGACAGAGCCATACGAGCAGTACTTC	CASSILTEPYEQYF
TRBJ1-4	TRBD1	TRBV5-4	.	TGTGCCAGCAGCCCGACAGGGGGGGAAATTGAAAAACTGTTTTTT	CASSPTGGEIEKLFF
TRBJ2-5	TRBD1	TRBV2	.	TGTGCCAGCAGTGAGCGGACAGGGAAAGAGACCCAGTACTTC	CASSERTGKETQYF
TRBJ1-2	TRBD1	TRBV5-4	.	TGTGCCAGCAGCCCTGACAGGGTAGGGCTAGGCTACACCTTC	CASSPDRVGLGYTF
TRBJ2-7	.	TRBV20-1	.	TGCAGTGCCCACGTTAAGCGCGAGCAGTACTTC	CSAHVKREQYF
TRBJ1-5	.	TRBV5-1	.	TGCGCCAGCAGCTTGCGGGAGAAATATAGCAATCAGCCCCAGCATTTT	CASSLREKYSNQPQHF
TRBJ2-3	.	TRBV7-7	.	TGTGCTAGCAGCTTAGGTGGGCCAGATACGCAGTATTTT	CASSLGGPDTQYF
TRBJ2-7	.	TRBV19	once	TGTGCCAGTAGTATAGAAGCCAGGGTAGGAGAGCAGTACTTC	CASSIEARVGEQYF
TRBJ1-1	.	TRBV19	.	TGTGCCAGTAGCCTTTCACAGGGAATATACACTGAAGCTTTCTTT	CASSLSQGIYTEAFF
TRBJ1-1	.	TRBV5-1	.	TGCGCCAGCAGCCCTGGGACATGGAACGCTGAAGCTTTCTTT	CASSPGTWNAEAFF
TRBJ1-1	TRBD1	TRBV19	.	TGTGCCAGTATCTCCATATGGGACAGCAGGAACACTGAAGCTTTCTTT	CASISIWDSRNTEAFF
TRBJ2-5	TRBD2	TRBV5-1	.	TGCGCCAGCAGCAAATTAGCGGGGGGCGGGGAGACCCAGTACTTC	CASSKLAGGGETQYF
TRBJ1-1	.	TRBV18	.	TGTGCCAGCTCACCACCCCAGGCCATGAACACTGAAGCTTTCTTT	CASSPPQAMNTEAFF
TRBJ2-1	.	TRBV20-1	.	TGCAGTGCTAGAGTAATTCATGAGCAGTTCTTC	CSARVIHEQFF
TRBJ2-1	TRBD2	TRBV19	.	TGTGCCAGTAGTATAACTAGCGGGGGCCACAATGAGCAGTTCTTC	CASSITSGGHNEQFF
TRBJ1-5	.	TRBV30	.	TGTGCCTGGAGTACCGACAATTCTGGCAATCAGCCCCAGCATTTT	CAWSTDNSGNQPQHF
TRBJ1-1	.	TRBV11-2	.	TGTGCCAGCAGCTCGCACGGGAACACTGAAGCTTTCTTT	CASSSHGNTEAFF
TRBJ2-1	.	TRBV9	.	TGTGCCAGCAGCGTGCTACAGGGTATCTCCCTCAATGAGCAGTTCTTC	CASSVLQGISLNEQFF
TRBJ1-1	TRBD1	TRBV11-2	.	TGTGCCAGCAGCTTACCCAGGGACAGGAGAGAAGCTTTCTTT	CASSLPRDRREAFF
TRBJ1-3	.	TRBV6-1	.	TGTGCCAGCAGTAAAGGGTGGGGCACTGGAAACACCATATATTTT	CASSKGWGTGNTIYF
TRBJ2-1	.	TRBV25-1	.	TGTGCCAGCAGTGAATTCGGGGGAGGTTTCCACAATGAGCAGTTCTTC	CASSEFGGGFHNEQFF
TRBJ2-4	.	TRBV18	.	TGTGCCAGCTCACCACGGAACGACAGGCTGTCCAAAAACATTCAGTACTTC	CASSPRNDRLSKNIQYF
TRBJ2-7	.	TRBV29-1	once	TGCAGCGCAACAGGGTTGACCTCCTACGAGCAGTACTTC	CSATGLTSYEQYF
TRBJ2-4	TRBD1	TRBV19	.	TGTGCCAGTAGTATATCAGGGGGCGAAAACATTCAGTACTTC	CASSISGGENIQYF
TRBJ2-5	.	TRBV20-1	once	TGCAGTCCGTTTCGAGAGAAGACCCAGTACTTC	CSPFREKTQYF
TRBJ1-6	.	TRBV15	.	TGTGCCACCAGCAGAGTGGGCCGGGAGGCAGCGAATTCACCCCTCCACTTT	CATSRVGREAANSPLHF
TRBJ2-7	TRBD2	TRBV6-5	.	TGTGCCAGCAGTCCAGCGGGGGGATCCTACGAGCAGTACTTC	CASSPAGGSYEQYF
TRBJ1-4	TRBD1	TRBV6-5	few	TGTGCCAGCAGTTACTGGACAGGGCGCGGGGAAAAACTGTTTTTT	CASSYWTGRGEKLFF
TRBJ1-1	TRBD1	TRBV7-8	.	TGTGCCAGCAGCTCACGGGGACAGTCGAACACTGAAGCTTTCTTT	CASSSRGQSNTEAFF
TRBJ1-1	.	TRBV10-2	.	TGCGCCAGCAGTGACCTCCCGGTGAACACTGAAGCTTTCTTT	CASSDLPVNTEAFF
TRBJ2-7	.	TRBV30	.	TGTGCCTGGACAGGTTACGCCTACGAGCAGTACTTC	CAWTGYAYEQYF
TRBJ1-1	.	TRBV29-1	.	TGCAGCGTTGAAGCCACGGGTAAAGCTTTCTTT	CSVEATGKAFF
TRBJ1-5	.	TRBV19	.	TGTGCCAGCTCCGCGGTGGATTATAGCAATCAGCCCCAGCATTTT	CASSAVDYSNQPQHF
TRBJ2-1	TRBD2	TRBV6-5	.	TGTGCCAGCAGTGGGTCGGGGGGGCGTGGTGAGCAGTTCTTC	CASSGSGGRGEQFF
TRBJ2-3	.	TRBV9	.	TGTGCCAGCAGCGCCAGCGGTGGGACTCTGACAGATACGCAGTATTTT	CASSASGGTLTDTQYF
TRBJ1-1	.	TRBV6-1	.	TGTGCCAGCAGTGAAGCGCGGGGGGGCACTGAAGCTTTCTTT	CASSEARGGTEAFF
TRBJ1-5	.	TRBV4-1	.	TGCGCCAGCAGCCAAGACAGGGGACGTCAGCCCCAGCATTTT	CASSQDRGRQPQHF
TRBJ2-5	.	TRBV6-5	few	TGTGCCAGCAGTTACTTGAGCGGAGAGCAAGAGACCCAGTACTTC	CASSYLSGEQETQYF
TRBJ2-3	TRBD2	TRBV7-3	.	TGTGCCAGCAGCCGGGACTACTTAATGGCGCAGTATTTT	CASSRDYLMAQYF